This T cell receptor beta chain was recorded in a study of human T cells and chemical hapten exposure. Across the whole study: DPC at 0.01% went onto the upper back in patch tests, read at 6 days.

Whole-study findings and limits: Healthy individuals' immune responses may differ from those of donors, who had alopecia.

TCRdb reprocessed the RACE reads with MiXCR, giving one entry per CDR3 protein. This sample has some 180,000 distinct CDR3 sequences, with around 20% found just once. Notes on this clonotype: Antigen unknown.

This sample's time point: patch test 1, 2 weeks after DPC sensitization. Treatment defined: therapeutic diphenylcyclopropenone sensitization with weekly scalp DPC. Venepuncture was done earlier than the placement of each patch test. Participating donors were patients with alopecia, aged 18 to 70 years, considered appropriate candidates for DPC. The source of this sequence is a woman aged 45-59 years with alopecia areata. Some clones in this sample may be carry-over from other donors' samples. Sequencing was performed on whole blood, taken in connection with sensitization to the hapten diphenylcyclopropenone (DPC).

The CDR3 reads CASSFSGTIHEQFF. CDR3 DNA: TGCGCCAGCAGCTTTAGCGGGACTATCCATGAGCAGTTCTTC. The rearrangement uses TRBV5-1 and TRBJ2-1, with 8 bases that match TRBD2. Germline V gene sequence: CDR1 SGHRS, CDR2 YFSETQ. J lost 8 bases, V lost 2 bases, and 6 bases had no gene match. The CDR3 is 14 amino acids.